What follows are 27 T cell receptor beta chains derived from one specimen sequenced in a study of shared clonotypes between healthy human individuals. TCRdb's table, derived via immunoSEQ multiplex PCR, lists solely in-frame clones and lacks some. Found here are under 700,000 clones, around 95% of them singletons; the top ten hold approximately 0.11%. CD45RO negativity and positive selection for CCR7 defined naive CD8 cells, a population that excluded terminally differentiated effector memory CD45RA+ cells. The specimen was naive CD8+ T cells sorted from blood. The receptors were gathered from a young woman in good health.

The chain carries TRBV29-1 and TRBJ1-2, with 7 positions matching TRBD1. The germline V gene has CDR1 SQVTM and CDR2 ANQGSEA. J lost 5 bases, V lost 7 bases, and 13 bases had no gene match. The CDR3 consists of 14 residues. The CDR3 nucleotides read TGCAGCGCCGGGCGGGACAGCGAGACTTATGGCTACACCTTC. This translates into CSAGRDSETYGYTF.

Here the CDR3 DNA reads TGCGCCAGCAGCCAAAAGGGGTTTTGGGAGACCCAGTACTTC. Translation: CASSQKGFWETQYF. This sequence joins TRBV4-1 and TRBJ2-5, with D perhaps TRBD1 (5 bases). Trimming left V 2 bases short and J 5 bases short, with 12 bases between. There are 14 residues in the CDR3. Germline loops: CDR1 MGHRA, CDR2 YSYEKL.

This chain connects TRBV6-1 to TRBJ2-7; 11 bases line up with TRBD2. After removal of 2 bases from V and 0 bases from J, the junction contained 6 bases not matched to a gene. CDR1 is MNHNS, CDR2 SASEGT, per germline. This CDR3 is built from 17 residues. In DNA, the CDR3 is TGTGCCAGCAGTGAAACCCACCTAGCGGGGGGCTCCTACGAGCAGTACTTC. Translating it yields CASSETHLAGGSYEQYF.

The chain links TRBV28 to TRBJ2-7; 12 nucleotides match TRBD2. In germline, CDR1 is MDHEN, CDR2 SYDVKM. The CDR3 consists of 13 residues. After removal of 10 bases from V and 10 bases from J, the junction contained 11 bases not matched to a gene. The chain's CDR3 is CATTLAGGPTQYF. CDR3 sequence (DNA): TGTGCCACCACCCTAGCGGGAGGGCCCACACAGTACTTC.

The chain links TRBV11-2 to TRBJ2-7; D possibly uses TRBD1 or TRBD2 (7 bases each). The CDR3 loop spans 13 amino acids. Germline CDR1 is SGHAT and CDR2 is FQNNGV. Trimming took off 8 bases at V and 6 bases at J, with 17 bases between the two ends. CDR3 amino acids: CASRTGGGTEQYF. The CDR3 nucleotides are TGTGCCAGCCGGACAGGCGGGGGAACCGAGCAGTACTTC.

The rearrangement uses TRBV27 and TRBJ2-7, with 9 bases fitting TRBD2. With V trimmed by 5 bases and J by 4 bases, 9 bases remained unmatched. CDR3 size: 15 residues. CDR1 MNHEY and CDR2 SMNVEV come from the germline V gene (reference sequence). The CDR3 DNA reads as TGTGCCAGCAGTCCGTTTGCGGGGGGGGAATACGAGCAGTACTTC. It encodes CASSPFAGGEYEQYF.

The chain carries TRBV13 and TRBJ2-7; D possibly corresponds to TRBD1 (6 bases). The germline CDR1 and CDR2 sequences are PRHDT and FYEKMQ (reference sequence). With 3 bases removed from V and 6 bases from J, the gap between germline ends came to 9 bases. The CDR3 extends over 12 amino acids. CDR3 residues: CASSFEGGEQYF. CDR3 DNA: TGTGCCAGCAGCTTCGAAGGGGGCGAGCAGTACTTC.

The chain joins TRBV19 to TRBJ2-2, with TRBD1 identical over 9 bases. Germline trimming cut 5 bases from V and 1 base from J; bases unmatched to any gene: 17. The length of the CDR3 is 20 residues. Germline loops: CDR1 LNHDA, CDR2 SQIVND (reference sequence). CDR3 sequence (DNA): TGTGCCAGTAGTCTAACCACCGGGACAGGGAGGGAATGGAACACCGGGGAGCTGTTTTTT. Its translation is CASSLTTGTGREWNTGELFF.

The chain employs TRBV5-5 and TRBJ2-7; TRBD1 agrees at 8 bases. Losses at the gene ends were 2 bases for V and 3 bases for J; bases not matched to a gene: 4. From germline, CDR1 is SGHKS and CDR2 YYEKEE (reference sequence). This CDR3 spans 14 amino acids. CDR3 DNA sequence: TGTGCCAGCAGCTTTACAGGGGGAGACTACGAGCAGTACTTC. Protein product: CASSFTGGDYEQYF.

The chain couples TRBV27 to TRBJ1-4; unclear D gene. The germline V gene has CDR1 MNHEY and CDR2 SMNVEV (reference sequence). The CDR3 has 13 residues. The V end lost 7 bases, the J end lost 8 bases, and 14 bases lay between the germline ends. The CDR3: CASKVRMGEKLFF. Here the CDR3 DNA reads TGTGCCAGCAAAGTGAGGATGGGGGAAAAACTGTTTTTT.

This clone occurred once. The chain employs TRBV14 and TRBJ1-5, with TRBD1 matching over 8 bases. V was pared by 11 bases and J by 2 bases, with 14 bases of the junction left unmatched. Per the germline V gene, CDR1 is SGHDN and CDR2 is FVKESK. This CDR3 is 16 amino acids long. The CDR3: CAGSQGGGAGNQPQHF. In DNA, the CDR3 is TGTGCCGGCTCACAGGGGGGGGGAGCAGGCAATCAGCCCCAGCATTTT.

This clone was observed a few times. The J gene is TRBJ1-2, the V gene TRBV11-2, with 12 bases lining up with TRBD1. V gave up 5 bases and J gave up 9 bases; unmatched junction bases: 7. The V gene's germline CDR1 is SGHAT and CDR2 FQNNGV. This CDR3 region has 14 residues. The CDR3 spells CASSLGTGGSSYTF. The CDR3 nucleotides read TGTGCCAGCAGCCTCGGGACAGGGGGCTCGAGCTACACCTTC.

The count of this clone is one. The genes are TRBV4-1 and TRBJ2-6; TRBD1 matches at 9 bases. The CDR3 contains 18 residues. Germline lookup yields CDR1 MGHRA and CDR2 YSYEKL. Trimming at V came to 4 bases and at J to 1 base, leaving 8 bases not matched to a gene. CDR3 DNA: TGCGCCAGCAGCCCCCGGACAGGGGTGGTTTCTGGGGCCAACGTCCTGACTTTC. This encodes CASSPRTGVVSGANVLTF.

V and J are TRBV7-2 and TRBJ2-1; D uncertain. Per the germline V gene, CDR1 is SGHTA and CDR2 is FQGNSA. The CDR3 length is 15 residues. Deletions cut 2 bases from V and 3 bases from J, with 11 bases between. CDR3 sequence (DNA): TGTGCCAGCAGCTTAATCTCCTACCGCTACAATGAGCAGTTCTTC. It specifies CASSLISYRYNEQFF.

This clone was observed once. This specimen includes other DNA sequences encoding the same CDR3. This rearrangement joins TRBV27 to TRBJ2-7; D perhaps matches TRBD1 (7 bases). Germline V CDR1 and CDR2: MNHEY, SMNVEV (reference sequence). Trimming cost V 8 bases and J 4 bases, with 9 bases left between them. The CDR3 sequence is 11 residues long. CDR3 DNA: TGTGCCAGCTCAGGGGGGTACGAGCAGTACTTC. Protein product: CASSGGYEQYF.

The table lists this clone with a count of one. The chain has TRBV30 and TRBJ2-4, with D perhaps TRBD2 (5 bases). CDR1 and CDR2 from the germline V gene are GTSNPN and SVGIG (reference sequence). This CDR3 is built from 11 residues. Trimming removed 2 bases at V and 8 bases at J, with 7 bases between. The CDR3 bases are TGTGCCTGGAGTCTCGGGGACATTCAGTACTTC. Amino acids: CAWSLGDIQYF.

This clone has only one observation. V and J are TRBV5-8 and TRBJ2-1; D is unclear. The germline V gene encodes CDR1 SGHTS and CDR2 YDEGEE. V shed 4 bases and J shed 2 bases, with 13 bases lying between them. The CDR3 length is 15 residues. CDR3 DNA sequence: TGTGCCAGCAGCCTAGACTCGTCCGCCTACAATGAGCAGTTCTTC. Its protein is CASSLDSSAYNEQFF.

The rearrangement uses TRBV4-1 and TRBJ2-1, with a weak D call TRBD2 (6 bases). Germline assignment: CDR1 MGHRA and CDR2 YSYEKL. The CDR3 spans 15 residues. The V end was cut by 1 base, the J end by 8 bases, with 15 bases between. The CDR3 coding sequence is TGCGCCAGCAGCCAAGCCGGGACTCCCGGCTATGAGCAGTTCTTC. Amino acid sequence: CASSQAGTPGYEQFF.

V gene TRBV27 combines with J gene TRBJ2-1, with D possibly called TRBD1 or TRBD2 (5 bases each). This CDR3 spans 15 amino acids. Per germline, CDR1 MNHEY and CDR2 SMNVEV (reference sequence). V was clipped by 6 bases and J by 0 bases, with 12 bases between them. The DNA of the CDR3 is TGTGCCAGCAGGGGACGGGAAAGCTCCTACAATGAGCAGTTCTTC. Translating it yields CASRGRESSYNEQFF.

The chain recombines TRBV7-3 with TRBJ2-7; D is possibly TRBD1 or TRBD2 (5 bases each). The germline V gene encodes CDR1 SGHTA and CDR2 FQGTGA. Trimming shortened V by 2 bases and J by 2 bases, and 10 bases separated the two germline ends. CDR3 size: 14 residues. DNA for the CDR3: TGTGCCAGCAGCTTAGGGGACGGCCCCTACGAGCAGTACTTC. This gives the protein CASSLGDGPYEQYF. Using reference TRBV7-3 and TRBJ2-7 for the parts outside the CDR3, the full variable domain is GAGVSQTPSNKVTEKGKYVELRCDPISGHTALYWYRQSLGQGPEFLIYFQGTGAADDSGLPNDRFFAVRPEGSVSTLKIQRTERGDSAVYLCASSLGDGPYEQYFGPGTRLTVT.

The rearrangement uses TRBV4-1 and TRBJ1-6; D remains ambiguous. The V gene lost 0 bases and the J gene lost 7 bases, with 13 bases spanning the gap. The CDR3 loop spans 16 amino acids. CDR1 MGHRA and CDR2 YSYEKL come from the germline V gene. DNA of the CDR3: TGCGCCAGCAGCCAAGATCCTCCAGTCGGGAATTCACCCCTCCACTTT. Protein product: CASSQDPPVGNSPLHF.

The chain joins TRBV5-5 to TRBJ2-7; 8 bases agree with TRBD2. The CDR3 has 16 amino acids. Germline V lookup: CDR1 SGHKS, CDR2 YYEKEE (reference sequence). Trimming took 2 bases from V and 2 from J; bases not matched to a gene: 9. CDR3 sequence (DNA): TGTGCCAGCAGCTTTCACCCGGGAGGGGGGGCCTACGAGCAGTACTTC. The encoded protein is CASSFHPGGGAYEQYF.

The genes are TRBV10-3 and TRBJ2-5; TRBD1 agrees at 12 bases. CDR1 is ENHRY, CDR2 SYGVKD, per germline. V lost 2 bases to trimming and J lost 5 bases; unmatched junction nucleotides: 12. This CDR3 region has 18 residues. Here the CDR3 DNA reads TGTGCCATCAGTGAGGGGGGACAGGGGGCCACCGGGAAGGAGACCCAGTACTTC. Encoded protein: CAISEGGQGATGKETQYF.

CDR3 DNA sequence: TGTGCCAGCAGTGAAGCGGGACAGGGAGGGTATGGCTACACCTTC. Its translation: CASSEAGQGGYGYTF. This sequence joins TRBV6-1 and TRBJ1-2; 9 bases are a match to TRBD1. The CDR3 spans 15 residues. Germline V gene sequence: CDR1 MNHNS, CDR2 SASEGT. The V segment lost 0 bases and the J segment 5 bases; nucleotides outside the gene matches: 4.

This chain joins TRBV28 and TRBJ2-3, with D perhaps given as TRBD1 or TRBD2 (5 bases each). This CDR3 has 16 residues. V gave up 6 bases and J gave up 6 bases, with 22 bases separating them. Germline CDR1 reads MDHEN; CDR2 reads SYDVKM. CDR3 sequence reads: CASSHELGAWGDTQYF. CDR3 sequence (DNA): TGTGCCAGCAGCCATGAACTGGGAGCGTGGGGGGATACGCAGTATTTT.

The J gene is TRBJ1-4, the V gene TRBV2, with 10 positions matching TRBD1. Germline lookup yields CDR1 SNHLY and CDR2 FYNNEI. The CDR3 loop spans 15 amino acids. Trimming removed 8 bases from V and 8 bases from J; junction bases left unmatched: 11. DNA of the CDR3: TGTGCCAGCCGGCTTAGGGACAGGGGTGGCGAAAAACTGTTTTTT. It is translated as CASRLRDRGGEKLFF.

The rearrangement joins TRBV6-9 to TRBJ1-1, with D unclear. The germline CDR1 and CDR2 sequences are MNHGY and SVAAGI. The CDR3 runs 15 residues. Trimming stripped 0 bases from V and 9 bases from J, with 17 bases between. The CDR3 loop is CASSYSTGRGEQAFF. In DNA, the CDR3 is TGTGCCAGCAGTTATTCGACCGGGCGGGGAGAACAAGCTTTCTTT.